These T cell receptor beta chains were read from a single sample in a study of T cell responses to AZD1222 COVID-19 vaccine. The protocol was immunoSEQ multiplex PCR, while the TCRdb copy is restricted to in-frame clones and leaves out a portion. The table has 120,000 to 150,000 clones, around 89% seen once; the top ten hold around 3.1%. The source material was peripheral blood, sampled 28 days after the second AZD1222 dose. All receptors come from an adult who received the AZD1222 COVID-19 vaccine. Both conserved end residues are part of each CDR3. The D gene is left open where the match is weak. Some rows have no size entry. The others give once, few or many, or a class for an expanded clone.

J gene: TRBJ2-7; D gene: TRBD1; clone size: .; V gene: TRBV10-1; CDR3 DNA: TGCGCCACCAGTCCCGGGACAGGGCCCGGCGAGCAGTACTTC; CDR3 protein: CATSPGTGPGEQYF
J gene: TRBJ2-1; D gene: TRBD2; clone size: .; V gene: TRBV7-2; CDR3 DNA: TGTGCCAGCAGCTCCGTTCTAGCGGGAGGACATGAGCAGTTCTTC; CDR3 protein: CASSSVLAGGHEQFF
J gene: TRBJ2-7; D gene: .; clone size: .; V gene: TRBV9; CDR3 DNA: TGTGCCAGCTCGTCGCCCTCAAACTCCTACGAGCAGTACTTC; CDR3 protein: CASSSPSNSYEQYF
J gene: TRBJ2-3; D gene: TRBD2; clone size: .; V gene: TRBV7-6; CDR3 DNA: TGTGCCAGCAGGGGACTAGCGGGAGAAGGTACGCAGTATTTT; CDR3 protein: CASRGLAGEGTQYF
J gene: TRBJ1-2; D gene: TRBD1; clone size: once; V gene: TRBV19; CDR3 DNA: TGTGCCAGTAGGGGTCCGGGACAGGGAGGCGTTGGTGGCTACACCTTC; CDR3 protein: CASRGPGQGGVGGYTF
J gene: TRBJ2-1; D gene: TRBD1; clone size: once; V gene: TRBV5-1; CDR3 DNA: TGCGCCAGCAGCTCGGGACAGACGAATGAGCAGTTCTTC; CDR3 protein: CASSSGQTNEQFF
J gene: TRBJ2-3; D gene: .; clone size: .; V gene: TRBV7-2; CDR3 DNA: TGTGCCAGCAGCTTAGATGCGGCCTATTCAGATACGCAGTATTTT; CDR3 protein: CASSLDAAYSDTQYF
J gene: TRBJ2-6; D gene: .; clone size: .; V gene: TRBV9; CDR3 DNA: TGTGCCAGCAGCGCAGGGCCTGGGGCCAACGTCCTGACTTTC; CDR3 protein: CASSAGPGANVLTF
J gene: TRBJ1-1; D gene: .; clone size: .; V gene: TRBV12-3/TRBV12-4; CDR3 DNA: TGTGCCAGCAGTTTCGGAGGGAACACTGAAGCTTTCTTT; CDR3 protein: CASSFGGNTEAFF
J gene: TRBJ2-2; D gene: TRBD2; clone size: .; V gene: TRBV24-1; CDR3 DNA: TGTGCCACCAGTGACCTTGGACTAGGGGACACCGGGGAGCTGTTTTTT; CDR3 protein: CATSDLGLGDTGELFF
J gene: TRBJ2-7; D gene: TRBD1; clone size: .; V gene: TRBV10-2; CDR3 DNA: TGCGCCAGCAGTGAATACCAGGGGGACGAGCAGTACTTC; CDR3 protein: CASSEYQGDEQYF